This T cell receptor beta chain emerged from a study of tumor-infiltrating lymphocytes in primary liver carcinoma. The investigators made TCR beta cDNA from 400 to 550 ng total RNA, using a constant-region primer. The TCR beta library was amplified through three nested multiplex PCR rounds in a modified ARM-PCR procedure. The opening two PCR rounds, about 10 cycles each, paired TRBV1-TRBV30 forward primers with a C-beta reverse primer. TCRdb processed the multiplex PCR reads anew with MiXCR; each CDR3 protein has one entry. The top ten clones hold around a sixth of a sample with roughly 200,000 distinct CDR3 sequences, 70% to 90% of them seen once. The CDR3 extends over 15 amino acids. Germline CDR1 is MNHNS and CDR2 is SASEGT. About this clonotype itself: Because it lacks the conserved phenylalanine or tryptophan at the end, this CDR3 is likely a read error.

The approximately 17-32 mg bulk tissue piece was not sorted before simultaneous RNA and DNA extraction. The chain recombines TRBV6-1 with TRBJ2-5; the D is unclear. Sequencing was done on a sample of tumor tissue from primary liver carcinoma. This clonotype originated in a man in his forties or fifties with primary liver carcinoma and hepatitis B virus infection. CDR3 loop: CASTPSWVSQEAQYL. CDR3 DNA: TGTGCCAGCACCCCCTCTTGGGTGAGTCAAGAGGCCCAGTACTTG.